One TCR beta chain is described in this entry. Its antigen is as yet unknown. This entry is derived from a study of cytomegalovirus exposure and HLA in healthy donors. Study conclusions and caveats: The likely explanation for a cluster of highly shared sequence variants was sequencing artifact. TCR beta sequences numbering some 17,000 were associated with HLA alleles at 0.05 false discovery rate in a later analysis. An ancestry cluster, one associated with Asian ancestry, reportedly showed fewer N-insertions than the approximately 670-donor mean in a later analysis.

The PCR was carried out with 60 Vbeta primers and 13 Jbeta primers. Only in-frame clones appear in the TCRdb table, and some are missing; sequencing was by immunoSEQ multiplex PCR. The top ten hold about 1.5% of the sample, which has about 130,000 clones, 75% to 90% seen once. V dropped 2 bases and J dropped 2 bases, with 8 bases sitting between them. From germline, CDR1 is MNHEY and CDR2 SMNVEV (reference sequence). The CDR3 is made up of 14 amino acids. Sequencing input: PBMCs. The sequence came from a man between 40 and 49 years old in good health and CMV-seronegative. V gene TRBV27 combines with J gene TRBJ2-3; D remains unclear. The chain's CDR3 is CASSLQENTDTQYF. CDR3 nucleotide sequence: TGTGCCAGCAGTTTACAAGAGAACACAGATACGCAGTATTTT.